This T cell receptor (beta chain) was captured in a study of PD-L1 blockade in urothelial cancer. At the level of the study: Patients started atezolizumab around 2014, 1,200 mg intravenously every 3 weeks. Analysis of blood occurred 3 weeks (second dose) and 6 weeks after treatment start.

Produced via immunoSEQ multiplex PCR; TCRdb's table is partial and in-frame only. The sample shows just over 20,000 clones, around 88% of them seen only once. Germline V gene sequence: CDR1 SGHAT, CDR2 FQDESV (reference sequence). Trimming cost V 5 bases and J 4 bases, with 12 bases left between them. The CDR3 loop spans 13 amino acids. Between 1 and 8 samples, pretreatment and on-treatment, were given by each patient. This sequence originates from a man in his fifties with urothelial cancer. The source was PBMCs, collected around atezolizumab (anti-PD-L1) treatment. The chain links TRBV11-1 to TRBJ2-7; D is possibly TRBD2 (6 bases). The CDR3 region is CASSTGSVYEQYF. The CDR3 coding sequence is TGTGCCAGCAGCACCGGGAGTGTATACGAGCAGTACTTC.